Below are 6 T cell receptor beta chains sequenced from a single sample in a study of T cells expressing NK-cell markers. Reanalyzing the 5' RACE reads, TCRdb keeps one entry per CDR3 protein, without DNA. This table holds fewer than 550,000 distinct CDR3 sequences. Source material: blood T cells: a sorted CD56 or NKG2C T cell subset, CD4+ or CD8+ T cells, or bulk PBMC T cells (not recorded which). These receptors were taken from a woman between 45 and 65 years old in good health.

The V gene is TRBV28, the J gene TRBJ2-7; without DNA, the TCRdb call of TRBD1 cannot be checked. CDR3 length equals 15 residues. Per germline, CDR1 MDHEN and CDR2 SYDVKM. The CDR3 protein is CASRPGQAMGGEQYF.

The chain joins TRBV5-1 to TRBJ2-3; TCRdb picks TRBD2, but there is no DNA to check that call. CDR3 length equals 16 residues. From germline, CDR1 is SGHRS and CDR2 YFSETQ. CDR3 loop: CASSSLLARGVDTQYF.

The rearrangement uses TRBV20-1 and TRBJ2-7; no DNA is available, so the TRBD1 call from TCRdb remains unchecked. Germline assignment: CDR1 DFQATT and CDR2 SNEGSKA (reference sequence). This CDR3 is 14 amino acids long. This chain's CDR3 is CSARSPGQDYEQYF.

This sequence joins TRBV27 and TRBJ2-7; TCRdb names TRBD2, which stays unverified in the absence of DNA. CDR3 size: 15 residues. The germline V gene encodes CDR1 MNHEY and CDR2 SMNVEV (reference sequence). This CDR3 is CASSRTGTSVYEQYF.

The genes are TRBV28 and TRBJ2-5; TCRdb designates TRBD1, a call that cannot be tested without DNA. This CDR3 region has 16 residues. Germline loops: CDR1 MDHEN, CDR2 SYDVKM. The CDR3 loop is CASTKRGESNQETQYF.

CDR3 sequence: CSARPPTAKNIQYF. The V gene is TRBV20-1, the J gene TRBJ2-4; TCRdb outputs TRBD1, but without DNA this stays unchecked. The CDR3 totals 14 residues. The V gene's germline CDR1 is DFQATT and CDR2 SNEGSKA (reference sequence).